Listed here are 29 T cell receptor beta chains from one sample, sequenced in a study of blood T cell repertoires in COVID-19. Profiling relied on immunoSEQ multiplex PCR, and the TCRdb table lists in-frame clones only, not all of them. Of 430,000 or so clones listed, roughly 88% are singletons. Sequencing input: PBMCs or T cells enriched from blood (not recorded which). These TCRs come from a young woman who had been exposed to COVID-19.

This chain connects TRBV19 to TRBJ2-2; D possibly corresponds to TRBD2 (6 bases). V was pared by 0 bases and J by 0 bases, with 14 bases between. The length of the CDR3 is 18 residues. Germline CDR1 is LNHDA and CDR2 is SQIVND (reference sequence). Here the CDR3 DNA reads TGTGCCAGTAGTATAGATCCGCGGGACCCAACGAACACCGGGGAGCTGTTTTTT. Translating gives CASSIDPRDPTNTGELFF.

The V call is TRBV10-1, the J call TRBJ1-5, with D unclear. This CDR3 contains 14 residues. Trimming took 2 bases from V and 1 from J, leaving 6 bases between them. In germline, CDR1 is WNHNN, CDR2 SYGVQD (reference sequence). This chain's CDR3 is CASSETWSNQPQHF. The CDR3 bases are TGCGCCAGCAGTGAGACATGGAGCAATCAGCCCCAGCATTTT.

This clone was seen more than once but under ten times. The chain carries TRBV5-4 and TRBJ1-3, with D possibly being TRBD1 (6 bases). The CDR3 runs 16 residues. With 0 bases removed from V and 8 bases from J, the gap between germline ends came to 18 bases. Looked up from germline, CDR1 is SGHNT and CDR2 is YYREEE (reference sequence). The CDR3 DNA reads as TGTGCCAGCAGCTTGGCGCGGGGGACACGCTCGGACACCATATATTTT. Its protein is CASSLARGTRSDTIYF.

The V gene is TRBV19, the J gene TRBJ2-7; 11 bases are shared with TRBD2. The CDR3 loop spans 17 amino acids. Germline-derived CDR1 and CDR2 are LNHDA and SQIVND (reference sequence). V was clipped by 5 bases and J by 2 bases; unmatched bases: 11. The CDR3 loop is CASSSNSLAGVPYEQYF. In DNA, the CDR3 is TGTGCCAGTAGTTCGAACTCACTAGCGGGAGTCCCCTACGAGCAGTACTTC.

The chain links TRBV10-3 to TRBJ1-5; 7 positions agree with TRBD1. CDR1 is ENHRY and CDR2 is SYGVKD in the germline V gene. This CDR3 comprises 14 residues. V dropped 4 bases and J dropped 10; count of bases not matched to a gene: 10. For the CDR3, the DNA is TGTGCCATCAGTGGGGGGGACAGTGTGGAACCCCAGCATTTT. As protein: CAISGGDSVEPQHF.

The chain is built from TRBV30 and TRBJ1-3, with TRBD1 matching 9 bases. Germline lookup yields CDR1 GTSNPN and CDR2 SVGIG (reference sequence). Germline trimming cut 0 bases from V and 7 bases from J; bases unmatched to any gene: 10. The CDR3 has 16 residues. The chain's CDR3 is CAWSVSLRDRVNTIYF. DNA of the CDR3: TGTGCCTGGAGTGTATCTTTACGGGACAGGGTCAACACCATATATTTT.

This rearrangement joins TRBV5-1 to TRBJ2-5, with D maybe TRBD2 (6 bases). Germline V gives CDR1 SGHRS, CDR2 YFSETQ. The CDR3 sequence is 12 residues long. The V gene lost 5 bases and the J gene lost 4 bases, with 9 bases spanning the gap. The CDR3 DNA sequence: TGCGCCAGCAGTGTGGAGGGAGAGACCCAGTACTTC. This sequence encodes CASSVEGETQYF.

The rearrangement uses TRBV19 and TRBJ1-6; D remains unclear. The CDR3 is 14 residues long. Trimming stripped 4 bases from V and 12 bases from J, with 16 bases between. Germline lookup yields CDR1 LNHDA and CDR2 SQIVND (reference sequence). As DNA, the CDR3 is TGTGCCAGTAGTACCCAACAGCGACGGGGACCCCTCCACTTT. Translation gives CASSTQQRRGPLHF.

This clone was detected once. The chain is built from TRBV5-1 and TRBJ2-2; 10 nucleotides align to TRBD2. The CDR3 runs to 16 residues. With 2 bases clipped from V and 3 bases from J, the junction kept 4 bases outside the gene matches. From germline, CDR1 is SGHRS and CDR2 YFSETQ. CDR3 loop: CASSLRLAGDTGELFF. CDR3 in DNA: TGCGCCAGCAGCTTAAGGCTAGCGGGAGACACCGGGGAGCTGTTTTTT.

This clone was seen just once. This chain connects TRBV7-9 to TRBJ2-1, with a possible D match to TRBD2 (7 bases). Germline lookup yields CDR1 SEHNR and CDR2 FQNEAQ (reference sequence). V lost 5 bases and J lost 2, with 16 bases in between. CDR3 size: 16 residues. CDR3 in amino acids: CASSPVAGAPYNEQFF. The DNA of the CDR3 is TGTGCCAGCAGCCCAGTGGCGGGGGCTCCCTACAATGAGCAGTTCTTC.

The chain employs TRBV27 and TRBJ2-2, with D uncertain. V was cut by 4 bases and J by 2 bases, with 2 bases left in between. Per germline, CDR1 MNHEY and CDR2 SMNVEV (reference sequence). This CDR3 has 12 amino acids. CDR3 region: CASSSNTGELFF. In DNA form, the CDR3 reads TGTGCCAGCAGTTCTAACACCGGGGAGCTGTTTTTT.

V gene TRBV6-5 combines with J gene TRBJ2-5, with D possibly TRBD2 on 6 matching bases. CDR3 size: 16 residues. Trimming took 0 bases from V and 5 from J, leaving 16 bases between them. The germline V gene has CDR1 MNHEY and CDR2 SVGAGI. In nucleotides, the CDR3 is TGTGCCAGCAGTTACTCTCGACCGGGAGTGGGGGAGACCCAGTACTTC. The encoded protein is CASSYSRPGVGETQYF.

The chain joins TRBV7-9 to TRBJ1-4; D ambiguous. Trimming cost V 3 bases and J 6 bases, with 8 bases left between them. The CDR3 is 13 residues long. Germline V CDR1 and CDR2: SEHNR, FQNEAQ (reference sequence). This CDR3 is CASSLKRDEKLFF. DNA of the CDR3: TGTGCCAGCAGCTTGAAACGGGATGAAAAACTGTTTTTT.

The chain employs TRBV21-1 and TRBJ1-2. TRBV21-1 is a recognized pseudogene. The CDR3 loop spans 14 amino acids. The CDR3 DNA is TGTGCCAGCAGCAAAGCTCCGTTTCGGTATGGCTACACCTTC. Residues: CASSKAPFRYGYTF.

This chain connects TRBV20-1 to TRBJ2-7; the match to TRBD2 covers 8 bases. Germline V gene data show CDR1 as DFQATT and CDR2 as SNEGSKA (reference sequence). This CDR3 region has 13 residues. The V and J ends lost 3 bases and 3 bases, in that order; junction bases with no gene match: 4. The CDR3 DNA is TGCAGTGCTAGTATTGCGGGGGGCTACGAGCAGTACTTC. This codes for CSASIAGGYEQYF.

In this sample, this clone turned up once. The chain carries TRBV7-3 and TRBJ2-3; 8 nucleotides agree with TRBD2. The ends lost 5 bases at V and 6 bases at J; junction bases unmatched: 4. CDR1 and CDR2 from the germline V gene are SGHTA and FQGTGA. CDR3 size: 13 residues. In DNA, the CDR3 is TGTGCCAGCAGCCTCGAGCGGGAGGATACGCAGTATTTT. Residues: CASSLEREDTQYF.

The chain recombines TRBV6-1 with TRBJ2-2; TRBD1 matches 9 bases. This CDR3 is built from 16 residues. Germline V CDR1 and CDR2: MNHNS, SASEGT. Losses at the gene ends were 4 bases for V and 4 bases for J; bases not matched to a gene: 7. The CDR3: CASSVTGGIITGELFF. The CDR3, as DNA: TGTGCCAGCAGTGTCACAGGGGGCATTATCACCGGGGAGCTGTTTTTT.

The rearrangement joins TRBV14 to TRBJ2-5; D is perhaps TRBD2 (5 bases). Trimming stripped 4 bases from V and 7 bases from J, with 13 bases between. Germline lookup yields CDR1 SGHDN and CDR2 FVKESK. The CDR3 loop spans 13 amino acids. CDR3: CASSPGILGTQYF. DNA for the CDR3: TGTGCCAGCAGCCCGGGAATACTGGGGACCCAGTACTTC.

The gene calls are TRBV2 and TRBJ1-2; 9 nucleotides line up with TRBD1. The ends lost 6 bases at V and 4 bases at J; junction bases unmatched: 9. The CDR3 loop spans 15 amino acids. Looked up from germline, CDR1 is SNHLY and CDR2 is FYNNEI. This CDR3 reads CASSEQGAYIYGYTF. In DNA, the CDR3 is TGTGCCAGCAGCGAACAGGGGGCGTATATCTATGGCTACACCTTC.

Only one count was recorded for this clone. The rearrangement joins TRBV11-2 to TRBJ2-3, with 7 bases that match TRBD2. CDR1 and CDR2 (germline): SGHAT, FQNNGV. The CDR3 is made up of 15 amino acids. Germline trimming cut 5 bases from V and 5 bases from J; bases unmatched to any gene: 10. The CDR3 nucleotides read TGTGCCAGCAGCCCCAAGCGGGGACGAGGAGATACGCAGTATTTT. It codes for CASSPKRGRGDTQYF.

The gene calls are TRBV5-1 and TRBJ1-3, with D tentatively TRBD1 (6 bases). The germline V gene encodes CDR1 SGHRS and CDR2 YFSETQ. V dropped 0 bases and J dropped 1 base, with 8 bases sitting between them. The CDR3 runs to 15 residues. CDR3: CASSLVQGSGNTIYF. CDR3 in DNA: TGCGCCAGCAGCTTGGTCCAGGGGTCTGGAAACACCATATATTTT.

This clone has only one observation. The CDR3 reads CASSLVGSIETQYF. DNA for the CDR3: TGTGCCAGCAGCTTAGTCGGGTCGATAGAGACCCAGTACTTC. This rearrangement joins TRBV7-2 to TRBJ2-5; no firm D call. Germline V lookup: CDR1 SGHTA, CDR2 FQGNSA. Trimming took 1 base from V and 4 from J, leaving 10 bases between them. CDR3 length equals 14 residues.

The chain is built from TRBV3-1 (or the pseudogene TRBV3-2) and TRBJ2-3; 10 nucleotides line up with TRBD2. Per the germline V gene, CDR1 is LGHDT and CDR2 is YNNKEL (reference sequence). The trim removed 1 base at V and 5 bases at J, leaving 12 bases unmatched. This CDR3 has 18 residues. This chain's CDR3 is CASSQAAAGGPLGDTQYF. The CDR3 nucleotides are TGTGCCAGCAGCCAAGCAGCAGCGGGGGGGCCTTTAGGAGATACGCAGTATTTT.

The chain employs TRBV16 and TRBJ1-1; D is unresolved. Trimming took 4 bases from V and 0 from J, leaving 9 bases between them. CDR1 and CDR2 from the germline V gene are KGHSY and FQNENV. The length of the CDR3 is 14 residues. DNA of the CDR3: TGTGCCAGCAGCCCCGGGTTCATGAACACTGAAGCTTTCTTT. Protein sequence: CASSPGFMNTEAFF.

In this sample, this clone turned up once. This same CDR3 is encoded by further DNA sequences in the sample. The CDR3 sequence is CASSLQGPYEQYF. CDR3 bases: TGTGCCAGCAGTTTACAGGGTCCCTACGAGCAGTACTTC. The rearrangement joins TRBV28 to TRBJ2-7; a weak D match, TRBD1 (5 bases). The length of the CDR3 is 13 residues. Germline V CDR1 and CDR2: MDHEN, SYDVKM. Between the trimmed V and J ends, which lost 2 bases and 2 bases, there was a span of 7 bases.

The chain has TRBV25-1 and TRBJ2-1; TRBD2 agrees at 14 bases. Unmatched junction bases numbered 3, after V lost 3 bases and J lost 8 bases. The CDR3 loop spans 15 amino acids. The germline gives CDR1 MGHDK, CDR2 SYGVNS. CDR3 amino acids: CASSETSGGGDEQFF. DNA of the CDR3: TGTGCCAGCAGTGAGACTAGCGGGGGGGGAGATGAGCAGTTCTTC.

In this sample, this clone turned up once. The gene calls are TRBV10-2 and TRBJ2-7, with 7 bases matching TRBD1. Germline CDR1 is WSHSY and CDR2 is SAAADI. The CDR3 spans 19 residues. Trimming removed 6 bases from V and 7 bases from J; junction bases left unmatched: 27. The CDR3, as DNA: TGCGCCAGCAGGAGGGGACAGACGCGGATGCGAGCAGTCCCCATGGAGCAGTACTTC. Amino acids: CASRRGQTRMRAVPMEQYF.

CDR3 coding DNA: TGTGCCAGCAGCCAACAGGGATACACTGAAGCTTTCTTT. This encodes CASSQQGYTEAFF. The chain links TRBV6-6 to TRBJ1-1; a weak D match, TRBD1 (6 bases). Per the germline V gene, CDR1 is MNHNY and CDR2 is SVGAGI (reference sequence). The CDR3 covers 13 residues. V was cut by 6 bases and J by 3 bases, with 11 bases left in between.

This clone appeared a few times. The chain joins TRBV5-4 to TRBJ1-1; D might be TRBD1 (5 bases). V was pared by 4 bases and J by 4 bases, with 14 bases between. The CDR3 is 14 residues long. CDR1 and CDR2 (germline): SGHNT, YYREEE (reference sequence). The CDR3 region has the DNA TGTGCCAGCAGCCCCCCGGGGACTCGCACTGAAGCTTTCTTT. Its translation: CASSPPGTRTEAFF.